This paragraph reports one T cell receptor (beta chain). The source of the sample is a study of PD-L1 blockade in urothelial cancer. Only in-frame clones appear in the TCRdb table, and some are missing; sequencing was by immunoSEQ multiplex PCR. The sample lists about 43,000 clones; roughly 85% were seen once. The sample's time point: peripheral blood 6 weeks after treatment start. Germline lookup yields CDR1 MNHEY and CDR2 SMNVEV (reference sequence). Deletions cut 6 bases from V and 3 bases from J, with 17 bases between. This CDR3 region has 15 residues. The clonotype originates from a man aged 60 to 75 with urothelial cancer. This chain uses TRBV27 with TRBJ2-5, with D possibly being TRBD1 (6 bases). The source material was PBMCs, sampled around atezolizumab (anti-PD-L1) treatment. The CDR3 region is CASSSSRGNEETQYF. In DNA form, the CDR3 reads TGTGCCAGCAGCTCCTCCAGGGGAAACGAAGAGACCCAGTACTTC.